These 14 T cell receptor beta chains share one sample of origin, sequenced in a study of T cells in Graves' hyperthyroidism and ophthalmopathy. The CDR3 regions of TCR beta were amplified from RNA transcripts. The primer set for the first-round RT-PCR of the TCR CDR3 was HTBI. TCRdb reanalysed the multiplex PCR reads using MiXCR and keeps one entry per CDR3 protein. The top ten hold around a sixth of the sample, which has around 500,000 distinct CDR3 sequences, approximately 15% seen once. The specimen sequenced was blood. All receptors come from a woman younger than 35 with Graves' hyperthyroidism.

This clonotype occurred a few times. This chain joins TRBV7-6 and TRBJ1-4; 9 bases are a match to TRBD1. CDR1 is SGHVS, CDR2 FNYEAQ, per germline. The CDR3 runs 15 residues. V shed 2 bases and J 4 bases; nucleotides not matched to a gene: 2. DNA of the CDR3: TGTGCCAGCAGCTTACCGGGACAGGGTAATGAAAAACTGTTTTTT. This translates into CASSLPGQGNEKLFF.

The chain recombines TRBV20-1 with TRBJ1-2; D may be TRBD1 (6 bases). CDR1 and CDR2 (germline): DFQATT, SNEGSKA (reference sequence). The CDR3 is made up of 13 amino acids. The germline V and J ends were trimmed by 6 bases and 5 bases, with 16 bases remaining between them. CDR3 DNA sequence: TGCAGTGCCCCCGACGGGAGGGGGTATGGCTACACCTTC. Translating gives CSAPDGRGYGYTF.

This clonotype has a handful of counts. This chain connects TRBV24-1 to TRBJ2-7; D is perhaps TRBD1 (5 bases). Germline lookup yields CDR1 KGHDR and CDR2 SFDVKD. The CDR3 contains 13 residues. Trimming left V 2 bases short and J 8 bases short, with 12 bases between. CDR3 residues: CATSDSRQTQQYF. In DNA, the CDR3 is TGTGCCACCAGTGATTCAAGACAGACTCAGCAGTACTTC.

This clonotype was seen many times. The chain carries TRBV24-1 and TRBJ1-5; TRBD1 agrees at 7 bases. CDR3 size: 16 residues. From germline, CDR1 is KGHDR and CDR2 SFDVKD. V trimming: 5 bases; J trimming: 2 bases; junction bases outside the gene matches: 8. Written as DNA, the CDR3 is TGTGCCACCAGTGGCGTAACAGGGGAAGGCAATCAGCCCCAGCATTTT. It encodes CATSGVTGEGNQPQHF.

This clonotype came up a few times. The CDR3 DNA reads TGTGCCAGCAGTTTGGGACCTGAATCCATTCAGTACTTC. This gives the protein CASSLGPESIQYF. J is TRBJ2-4 and V is TRBV6-1; tentatively, D is TRBD1 or TRBD2 (5 bases each). Germline values: CDR1 MNHNS, CDR2 SASEGT. This CDR3 contains 13 residues. Trimming left V 5 bases short and J 9 bases short, with 14 bases between.

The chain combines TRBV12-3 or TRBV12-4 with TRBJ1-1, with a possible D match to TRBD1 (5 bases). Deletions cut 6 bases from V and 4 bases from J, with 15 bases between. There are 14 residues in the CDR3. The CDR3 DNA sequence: TGTGCCAGCAGCCTACCCTTCGGGGGCACTGAAGCTTTCTTT. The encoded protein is CASSLPFGGTEAFF.

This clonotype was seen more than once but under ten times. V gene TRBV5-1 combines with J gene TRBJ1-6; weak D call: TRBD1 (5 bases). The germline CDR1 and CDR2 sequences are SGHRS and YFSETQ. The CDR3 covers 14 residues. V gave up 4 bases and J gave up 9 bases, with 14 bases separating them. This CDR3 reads CASSPRVEGSPLHF. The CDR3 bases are TGCGCCAGCAGCCCCAGGGTGGAGGGTTCACCCCTCCACTTT.

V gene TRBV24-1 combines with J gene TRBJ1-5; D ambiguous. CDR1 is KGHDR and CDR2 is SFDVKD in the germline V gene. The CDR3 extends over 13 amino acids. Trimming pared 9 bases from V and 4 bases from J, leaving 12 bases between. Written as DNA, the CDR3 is TGTGCCACCGCGGACGGCTTAAATCAGCCCCAGCATTTT. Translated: CATADGLNQPQHF.

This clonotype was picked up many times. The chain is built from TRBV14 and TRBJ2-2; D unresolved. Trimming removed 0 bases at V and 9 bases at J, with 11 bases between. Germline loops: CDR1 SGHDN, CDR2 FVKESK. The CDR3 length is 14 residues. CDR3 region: CASSQETRSRELFF. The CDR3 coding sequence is TGTGCCAGCAGCCAAGAGACCAGGTCAAGGGAGCTGTTTTTT.

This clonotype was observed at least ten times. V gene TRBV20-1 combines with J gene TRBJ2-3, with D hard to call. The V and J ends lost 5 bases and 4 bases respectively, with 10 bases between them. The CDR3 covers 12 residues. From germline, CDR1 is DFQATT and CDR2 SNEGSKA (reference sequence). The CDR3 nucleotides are TGCAGTGCTGCCGACACGCCAGATACGCAGTATTTT. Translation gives CSAADTPDTQYF.

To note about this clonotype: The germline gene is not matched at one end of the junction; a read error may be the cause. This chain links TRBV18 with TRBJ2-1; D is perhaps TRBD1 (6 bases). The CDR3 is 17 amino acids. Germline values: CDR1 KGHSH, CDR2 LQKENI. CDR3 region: CASSPRTGLVGDNGQFF. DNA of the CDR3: TGTGCCAGCTCACCACGTACAGGGTTGGTAGGTGACAATGGGCAGTTCTTC.

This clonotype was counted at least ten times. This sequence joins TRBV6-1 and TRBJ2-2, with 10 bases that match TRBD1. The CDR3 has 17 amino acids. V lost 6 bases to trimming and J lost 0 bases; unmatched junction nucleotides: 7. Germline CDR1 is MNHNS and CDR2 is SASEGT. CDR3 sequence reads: CASSSRDRGTNTGELFF. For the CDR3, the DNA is TGTGCCAGCAGCAGCCGGGACAGGGGAACGAACACCGGGGAGCTGTTTTTT.

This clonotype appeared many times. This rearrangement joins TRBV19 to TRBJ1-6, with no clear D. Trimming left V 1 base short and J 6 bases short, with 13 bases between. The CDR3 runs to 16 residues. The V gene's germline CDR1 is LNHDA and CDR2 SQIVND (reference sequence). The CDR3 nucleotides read TGTGCCAGTAGTATAGTATGGCCACCTGGTAATTCACCCCTCCACTTT. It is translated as CASSIVWPPGNSPLHF.

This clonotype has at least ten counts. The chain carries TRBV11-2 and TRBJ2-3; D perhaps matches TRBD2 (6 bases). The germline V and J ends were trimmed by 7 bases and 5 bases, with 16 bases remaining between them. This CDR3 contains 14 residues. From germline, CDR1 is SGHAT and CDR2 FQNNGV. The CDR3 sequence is CASIRGGPGDTQYF. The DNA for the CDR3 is TGTGCCAGCATCAGAGGAGGGCCTGGAGATACGCAGTATTTT.